Listed below are T cell receptor beta chains from one sample, sequenced in a study of blood T cell repertoires in COVID-19. TCRdb's copy holds only in-frame clones and misses some; the assay was immunoSEQ multiplex PCR. The repertoire includes around 94,000 clones, roughly 85% of them detected once, and 2% to 2.5% sits in the top ten. The sample was peripheral blood. The receptor set was obtained from a man between 50 and 59 years old with active COVID-19. The CDR3 runs from the conserved cysteine through the conserved F or W. D genes are given only for firm matches. Clone size appears in some rows only: once, few, many, or a class for an expanded clone.

V,size,D,J,CDR3,DNA
TRBV7-2,once,TRBD2,TRBJ2-7,CASSLSGGLHEQYF,TGTGCCAGCAGCTTAAGCGGGGGCCTCCACGAGCAGTACTTC
TRBV19,once,NA,TRBJ1-2,CASSIQSQAGYNSYGYTF,TGTGCCAGTAGTATCCAATCTCAGGCAGGGTATAACTCCTATGGCTACACCTTC
TRBV19,NA,TRBD2,TRBJ2-7,CASSFLAGGTHEQYF,TGTGCCAGTAGTTTCTTAGCGGGGGGGACCCACGAGCAGTACTTC
TRBV19,NA,NA,TRBJ1-6,CASSSAGQINSPLHF,TGTGCCAGTAGTAGCGCAGGACAGATTAATTCACCCCTCCACTTT
TRBV19,once,TRBD1,TRBJ2-7,CASSGQGSYEQYF,TGTGCCAGTAGTGGACAGGGCTCCTACGAGCAGTACTTC
TRBV7-7,once,TRBD2,TRBJ2-3,CASSRRTSGGASTDTQYF,TGTGCTAGCAGCCGCAGGACTAGCGGGGGGGCTAGCACAGATACGCAGTATTTT
TRBV7-8,NA,NA,TRBJ2-5,CASSFGTSRGRWEETQYF,TGTGCCAGCAGCTTTGGGACTAGCAGGGGGCGATGGGAAGAGACCCAGTACTTC
TRBV6-5,NA,TRBD1,TRBJ2-7,CASSYSTGSFYEQYF,TGTGCCAGCAGTTACTCGACAGGGAGCTTTTACGAGCAGTACTTC
TRBV7-9,NA,TRBD1,TRBJ1-5,CASSDTGAYNQPQHF,TGTGCCAGCAGCGATACAGGGGCCTACAATCAGCCCCAGCATTTT
TRBV3-1/TRBV3-2,NA,NA,TRBJ2-4,CASSLLGGAVKNIQYF,TGTGCCAGCAGCCTCCTAGGGGGGGCGGTTAAAAACATTCAGTACTTC
TRBV21-1,NA,NA,TRBJ2-7,CASSKNPVHSYEQYF,TGTGCCAGCAGCAAGAATCCGGTGCACTCCTACGAGCAGTACTTC
TRBV9,once,NA,TRBJ2-1,CASSSWGVYNEQFF,TGTGCCAGCAGTTCCTGGGGGGTTTACAATGAGCAGTTCTTC
TRBV9,NA,NA,TRBJ2-2,CASSVVPSWAGELFF,TGTGCCAGCAGCGTAGTTCCTAGCTGGGCCGGGGAGCTGTTTTTT
TRBV5-4,NA,TRBD2,TRBJ2-3,CASSLAGGLSTDTQYF,TGTGCCAGCAGCTTAGCGGGGGGCTTGAGCACAGATACGCAGTATTTT
TRBV7-3,NA,NA,TRBJ2-5,CASSLPPLDVLIETQYF,TGTGCCAGCAGCCTACCGCCCCTAGACGTACTCATTGAGACCCAGTACTTC
TRBV7-8,NA,NA,TRBJ1-5,CASSPLSPGVLDQPQHF,TGTGCCAGCAGCCCACTCAGCCCAGGGGTTTTGGATCAGCCCCAGCATTTT
TRBV20-1,NA,TRBD2,TRBJ2-7,CSASLSGGAYEQYF,TGCAGTGCTAGTCTTAGCGGGGGGGCCTACGAGCAGTACTTC
TRBV7-2,NA,NA,TRBJ1-1,CASSLVAQGTTEAFF,TGTGCCAGCAGCTTAGTCGCGCAGGGGACCACTGAAGCTTTCTTT
TRBV9,NA,NA,TRBJ1-2,CASSVAGYGGYTF,TGTGCCAGCAGCGTAGCGGGGTACGGTGGCTACACCTTC
TRBV14,NA,NA,TRBJ1-1,CASSQYTNTEAFF,TGTGCCAGCAGCCAATACACGAACACTGAAGCTTTCTTT
TRBV5-4,NA,NA,TRBJ2-7,CASSQTGSYEQYF,TGTGCCAGCAGCCAGACAGGTTCCTACGAGCAGTACTTC
TRBV5-1,NA,NA,TRBJ1-1,CASSVEPGMNTEAFF,TGCGCCAGCAGCGTGGAGCCGGGGATGAACACTGAAGCTTTCTTT
TRBV5-4,few,NA,TRBJ1-2,CASSLNGGINYGYTF,TGTGCCAGCAGCTTAAATGGGGGGATTAACTATGGCTACACCTTC
TRBV11-3,NA,TRBD2,TRBJ2-7,CASSPGGAKSYEQYF,TGTGCCAGCAGCCCCGGGGGGGCCAAATCCTACGAGCAGTACTTC
TRBV6-7,NA,NA,TRBJ2-7,CASSWAIEQYF,TGTGCCAGCAGTTGGGCCATCGAGCAGTACTTC
TRBV3-1/TRBV3-2,NA,NA,TRBJ2-3,CASSQGGTLRTDTQYF,TGTGCCAGCAGCCAAGGTGGGACATTACGCACAGATACGCAGTATTTT
TRBV7-9,NA,TRBD1,TRBJ1-2,CASSTTGGGYGYTF,TGTGCCAGCAGCACGACAGGGGGCGGCTATGGCTACACCTTC
TRBV7-8,NA,NA,TRBJ2-7,CASSPRGRGHEQYF,TGTGCCAGCAGCCCCCGGGGCAGGGGACACGAGCAGTACTTC
TRBV2,NA,NA,TRBJ1-1,CASRHTLTGRDTEAFF,TGTGCCAGCAGGCACACCTTGACAGGAAGGGACACTGAAGCTTTCTTT
TRBV10-3,NA,TRBD2,TRBJ2-1,CATRGNTSDQSYNEQFF,TGTGCCACACGGGGGAATACTAGCGATCAATCCTACAATGAGCAGTTCTTC
TRBV29-1,NA,NA,TRBJ1-1,CSVPRDSEAFF,TGCAGCGTTCCCAGGGACTCTGAAGCTTTCTTT
TRBV6-2/TRBV6-3,NA,NA,TRBJ1-6,CASSYAGNNSPLHF,TGTGCCAGCAGTTACGCGGGAAACAATTCACCCCTCCACTTT
TRBV7-9,NA,TRBD1,TRBJ1-2,CASSPDETGLRGYTF,TGTGCCAGCAGCCCCGACGAGACAGGGCTTAGAGGCTACACCTTC
TRBV6-1,NA,NA,TRBJ1-1,CASSEGPRGTEAFF,TGTGCCAGCAGTGAAGGGCCGCGGGGCACTGAAGCTTTCTTT
TRBV3-1/TRBV3-2,NA,TRBD2,TRBJ2-3,CASSTRGMGTDTQYF,TGTGCCAGCAGTACGCGGGGGATGGGCACAGATACGCAGTATTTT
TRBV3-1/TRBV3-2,NA,TRBD1,TRBJ1-1,CASSQDLPPGQGHLNTEAFF,TGTGCCAGCAGCCAAGATCTTCCCCCCGGACAGGGCCACTTGAACACTGAAGCTTTCTTT
TRBV9,NA,TRBD1,TRBJ1-2,CASSVGTEGPGYTF,TGTGCCAGCAGCGTGGGGACAGAGGGGCCTGGCTACACCTTC
TRBV6-1,NA,NA,TRBJ1-2,CASSEPGQLYGYTF,TGTGCCAGCAGTGAACCCGGACAGCTCTATGGCTACACCTTC
TRBV4-1,NA,NA,TRBJ2-5,CASSQHQGQETQYF,TGCGCCAGCAGCCAACATCAGGGCCAAGAGACCCAGTACTTC
TRBV7-7,NA,TRBD2,TRBJ2-1,CASSLTSGGQNEQFF,TGTGCTAGCAGCCTTACTAGCGGGGGGCAGAATGAGCAGTTCTTC
TRBV6-5,NA,NA,TRBJ1-3,CASSSTGRSGNTIYF,TGTGCCAGCAGTTCAACAGGACGCTCTGGAAACACCATATATTTT
TRBV6-4,NA,NA,TRBJ1-5,CASNRRNSNQPQHF,TGTGCCAGCAACAGACGGAATAGCAATCAGCCCCAGCATTTT
TRBV21-1,few,NA,TRBJ1-2,CASSKEQREGKIVNYGYTF,TGTGCCAGCAGCAAAGAACAAAGGGAGGGGAAAATTGTAAACTATGGCTACACCTTC
TRBV16,few,NA,TRBJ2-7,CASSQSDTGSSYEQYF,TGTGCCAGCAGCCAATCGGACACCGGGAGCTCCTACGAGCAGTACTTC
TRBV7-2,NA,NA,TRBJ2-1,CASSLAVIRGGEQFF,TGTGCCAGCAGCTTAGCGGTAATACGGGGTGGTGAGCAGTTCTTC
TRBV3-1/TRBV3-2,NA,NA,TRBJ2-6,CASSQYSGGANVLTF,TGTGCCAGCAGCCAATATAGCGGAGGGGCCAACGTCCTGACTTTC
TRBV4-2,once,NA,TRBJ2-1,CASSQGQDFYNEQFF,TGTGCCAGCAGCCAGGGACAAGACTTTTACAATGAGCAGTTCTTC
TRBV30,once,TRBD1,TRBJ1-5,CALDRAGSNQPQHF,TGTGCCTTAGACAGGGCTGGGAGCAATCAGCCCCAGCATTTT
TRBV5-6,NA,TRBD1,TRBJ2-7,CASSLRQGYEQYF,TGTGCCAGCAGCTTGAGACAGGGTTACGAGCAGTACTTC
TRBV24-1,NA,TRBD1,TRBJ2-2,CATSKGAVGELFF,TGTGCCACTTCTAAGGGGGCGGTCGGGGAGCTGTTTTTT
TRBV14,NA,NA,TRBJ1-3,CASSQDGEKNTIYF,TGTGCCAGCAGCCAAGATGGGGAGAAAAACACCATATATTTT
TRBV5-1,NA,NA,TRBJ2-7,CASSLGPGSGYEQYF,TGCGCCAGCAGCTTGGGGCCAGGGTCGGGCTACGAGCAGTACTTC
TRBV9,NA,TRBD1,TRBJ2-7,CASSTGQGYEQYF,TGTGCCAGCAGCACGGGACAGGGGTACGAGCAGTACTTC
TRBV7-7,NA,NA,TRBJ2-4,CASSFNANGIQYF,TGTGCCAGCAGCTTTAATGCGAACGGCATTCAGTACTTC
TRBV5-4,NA,NA,TRBJ2-7,CASSLDPTGSLDEQYF,TGTGCCAGCAGCTTGGATCCGACAGGTTCCCTAGACGAGCAGTACTTC